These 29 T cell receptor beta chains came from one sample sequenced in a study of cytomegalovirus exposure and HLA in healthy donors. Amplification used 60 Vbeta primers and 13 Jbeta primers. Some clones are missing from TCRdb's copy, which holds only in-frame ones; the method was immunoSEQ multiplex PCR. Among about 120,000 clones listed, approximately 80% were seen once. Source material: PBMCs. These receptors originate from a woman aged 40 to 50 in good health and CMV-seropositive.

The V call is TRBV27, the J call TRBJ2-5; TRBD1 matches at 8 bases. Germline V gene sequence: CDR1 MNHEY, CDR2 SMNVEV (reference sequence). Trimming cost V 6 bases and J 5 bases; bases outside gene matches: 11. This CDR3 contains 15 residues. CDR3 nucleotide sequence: TGTGCCAGCAGCCCCAGGGGGCGGTTGGATGAGACCCAGTACTTC. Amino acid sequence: CASSPRGRLDETQYF.

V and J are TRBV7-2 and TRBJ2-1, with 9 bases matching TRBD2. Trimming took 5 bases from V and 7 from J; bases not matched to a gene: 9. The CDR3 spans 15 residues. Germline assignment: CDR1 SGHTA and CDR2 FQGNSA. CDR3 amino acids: CASSVVSGSRNEQFF. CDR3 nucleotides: TGTGCCAGCAGCGTCGTTAGCGGGAGTCGGAATGAGCAGTTCTTC.

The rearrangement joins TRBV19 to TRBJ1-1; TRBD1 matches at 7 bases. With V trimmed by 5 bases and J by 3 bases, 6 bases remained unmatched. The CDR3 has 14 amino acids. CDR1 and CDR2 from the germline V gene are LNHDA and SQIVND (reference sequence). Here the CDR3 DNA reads TGTGCCAGTAGTTCACAGGGGTTTTACACTGAAGCTTTCTTT. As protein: CASSSQGFYTEAFF.

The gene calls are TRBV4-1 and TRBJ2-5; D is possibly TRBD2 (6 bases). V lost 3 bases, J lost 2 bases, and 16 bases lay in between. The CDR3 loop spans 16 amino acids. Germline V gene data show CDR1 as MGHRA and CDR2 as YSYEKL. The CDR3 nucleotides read TGCGCCAGCAGCCAGGGCCCGGGGGTATTGCAAGAGACCCAGTACTTC. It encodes CASSQGPGVLQETQYF.

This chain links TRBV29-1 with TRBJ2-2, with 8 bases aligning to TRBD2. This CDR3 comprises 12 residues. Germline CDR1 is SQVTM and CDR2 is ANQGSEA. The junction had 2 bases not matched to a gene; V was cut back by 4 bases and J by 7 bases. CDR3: CSVGRGDGELFF. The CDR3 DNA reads TGCAGCGTTGGGCGGGGGGACGGGGAGCTGTTTTTT.

Here the CDR3 DNA reads TGTGCCGCGGGACTGCGCTCCGGGGAGCTGTTTTTT. Translated: CAAGLRSGELFF. The chain has TRBV5-4 and TRBJ2-2; tentative D call: TRBD2 (6 bases). This CDR3 is 12 amino acids long. CDR1 is SGHNT and CDR2 is YYREEE in the germline V gene (reference sequence). With 10 bases removed from V and 6 bases from J, the gap between germline ends came to 13 bases.

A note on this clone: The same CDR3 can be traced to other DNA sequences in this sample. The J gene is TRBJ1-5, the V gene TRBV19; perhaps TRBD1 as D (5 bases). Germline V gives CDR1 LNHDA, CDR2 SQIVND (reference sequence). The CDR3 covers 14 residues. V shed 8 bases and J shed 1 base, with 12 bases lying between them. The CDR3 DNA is TGTGCCAGTGACGACAGAGCGAGCAATCAGCCCCAGCATTTT. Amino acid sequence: CASDDRASNQPQHF. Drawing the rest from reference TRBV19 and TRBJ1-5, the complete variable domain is DGGITQSPKYLFRKEGQNVTLSCEQNLNHDAMYWYRQDPGQGLRLIYYSQIVNDFQKGDIAEGYSVSREKKESFPLTVTSAQKNPTAFYLCASDDRASNQPQHFGDGTRLSIL.

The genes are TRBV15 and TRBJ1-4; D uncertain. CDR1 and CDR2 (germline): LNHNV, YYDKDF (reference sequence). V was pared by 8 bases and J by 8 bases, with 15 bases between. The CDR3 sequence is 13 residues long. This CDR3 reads CATARGEKEKLFF. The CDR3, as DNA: TGTGCCACCGCCCGGGGTGAGAAGGAAAAACTGTTTTTT. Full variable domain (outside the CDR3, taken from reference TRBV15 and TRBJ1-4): DAMVIQNPRYQVTQFGKPVTLSCSQTLNHNVMYWYQQKSSQAPKLLFHYYDKDFNNEADTPDNFQSRRPNTSFCFLDIRSPGLGDTAMYLCATARGEKEKLFFGSGTQLSVL.

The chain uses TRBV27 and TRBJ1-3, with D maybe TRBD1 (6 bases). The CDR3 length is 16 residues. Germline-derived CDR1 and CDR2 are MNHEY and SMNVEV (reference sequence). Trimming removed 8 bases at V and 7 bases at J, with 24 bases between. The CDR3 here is CASRTGGARKWNTIYF. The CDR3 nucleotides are TGTGCCAGCCGGACCGGGGGGGCGCGGAAGTGGAACACCATATATTTT.

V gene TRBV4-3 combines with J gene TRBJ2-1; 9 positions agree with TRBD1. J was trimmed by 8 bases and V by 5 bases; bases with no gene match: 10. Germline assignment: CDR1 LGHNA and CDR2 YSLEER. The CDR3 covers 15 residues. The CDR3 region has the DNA TGCGCCAGCAGCGGAACCGGGACAGGGAACCATGAGCAGTTCTTC. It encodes CASSGTGTGNHEQFF.

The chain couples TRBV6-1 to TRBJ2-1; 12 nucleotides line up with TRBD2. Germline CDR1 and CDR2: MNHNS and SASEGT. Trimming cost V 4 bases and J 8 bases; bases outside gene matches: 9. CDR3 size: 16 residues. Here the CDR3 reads CASSGGLAGLIYEQFF. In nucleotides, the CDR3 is TGTGCCAGCAGTGGAGGACTAGCGGGGCTTATATATGAGCAGTTCTTC.

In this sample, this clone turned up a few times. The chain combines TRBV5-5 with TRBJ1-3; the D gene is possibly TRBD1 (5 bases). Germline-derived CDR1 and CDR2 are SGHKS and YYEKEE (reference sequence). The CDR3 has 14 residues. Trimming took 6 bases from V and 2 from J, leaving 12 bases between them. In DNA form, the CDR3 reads TGTGCCAGCACCTCCGGGGGAGCTGGAAACACCATATATTTT. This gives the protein CASTSGGAGNTIYF.

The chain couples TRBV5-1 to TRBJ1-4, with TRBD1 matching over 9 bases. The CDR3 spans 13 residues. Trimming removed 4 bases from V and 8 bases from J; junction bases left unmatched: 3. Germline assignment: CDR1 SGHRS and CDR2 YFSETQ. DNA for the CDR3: TGCGCCAGCAGCGGGGGACAGGGAGAAAAACTGTTTTTT. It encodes CASSGGQGEKLFF. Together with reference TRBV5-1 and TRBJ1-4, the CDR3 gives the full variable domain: KAGVTQTPRYLIKTRGQQVTLSCSPISGHRSVSWYQQTPGQGLQFLFEYFSETQRNKGNFPGRFSGRQFSNSRSEMNVSTLELGDSALYLCASSGGQGEKLFFGSGTQLSVL.

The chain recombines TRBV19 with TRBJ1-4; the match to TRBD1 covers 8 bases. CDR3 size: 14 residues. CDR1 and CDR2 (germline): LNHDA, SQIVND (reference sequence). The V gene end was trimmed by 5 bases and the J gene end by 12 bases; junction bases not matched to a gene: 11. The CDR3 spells CASSPEDRVVQLFF. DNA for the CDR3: TGTGCCAGTAGTCCTGAGGACAGGGTGGTCCAACTGTTTTTT.

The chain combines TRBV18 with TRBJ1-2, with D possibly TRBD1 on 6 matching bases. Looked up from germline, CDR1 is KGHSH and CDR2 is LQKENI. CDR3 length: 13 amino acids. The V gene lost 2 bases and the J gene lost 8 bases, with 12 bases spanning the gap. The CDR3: CASSPDNRDGYTF. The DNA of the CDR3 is TGTGCCAGCTCACCAGACAACAGGGACGGCTACACCTTC.

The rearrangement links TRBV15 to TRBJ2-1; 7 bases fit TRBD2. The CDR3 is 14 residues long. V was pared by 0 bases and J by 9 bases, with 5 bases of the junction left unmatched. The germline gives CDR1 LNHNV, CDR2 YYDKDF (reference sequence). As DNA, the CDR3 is TGTGCCACCAGCAGAGATCCGGGAGGAGTTGAGCAGTTCTTC. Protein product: CATSRDPGGVEQFF.

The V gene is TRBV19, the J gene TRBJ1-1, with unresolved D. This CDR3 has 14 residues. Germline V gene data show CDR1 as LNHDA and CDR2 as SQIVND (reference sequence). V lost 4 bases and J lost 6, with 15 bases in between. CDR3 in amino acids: CASSTPTRPPEAFF. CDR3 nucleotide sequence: TGTGCCAGTAGTACCCCCACGCGGCCCCCTGAAGCTTTCTTT.

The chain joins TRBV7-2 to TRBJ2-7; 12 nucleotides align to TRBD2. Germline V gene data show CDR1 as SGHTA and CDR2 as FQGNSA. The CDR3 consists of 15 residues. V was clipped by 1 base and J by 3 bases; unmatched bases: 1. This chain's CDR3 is CASSLELAGGYEQYF. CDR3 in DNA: TGTGCCAGCAGCTTAGAACTAGCGGGAGGCTACGAGCAGTACTTC. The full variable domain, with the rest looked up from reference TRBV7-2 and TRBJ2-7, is GAGVSQSPSNKVTEKGKDVELRCDPISGHTALYWYRQSLGQGLEFLIYFQGNSAPDKSGLPSDRFSAERTGGSVSTLTIQRTQQEDSAVYLCASSLELAGGYEQYFGPGTRLTVT.

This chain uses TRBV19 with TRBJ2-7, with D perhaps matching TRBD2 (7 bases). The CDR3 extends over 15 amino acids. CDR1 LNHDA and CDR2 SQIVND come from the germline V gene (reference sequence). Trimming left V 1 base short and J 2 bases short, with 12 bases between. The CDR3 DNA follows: TGTGCCAGTAGTATAGTTGGGGGGGCCCCCTACGAGCAGTACTTC. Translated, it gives CASSIVGGAPYEQYF.

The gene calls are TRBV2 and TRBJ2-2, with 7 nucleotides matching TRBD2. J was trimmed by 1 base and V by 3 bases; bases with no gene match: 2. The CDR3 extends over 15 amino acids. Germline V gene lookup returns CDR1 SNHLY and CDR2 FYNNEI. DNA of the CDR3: TGTGCCAGCAGTGACCCTAGCGGGAACACCGGGGAGCTGTTTTTT. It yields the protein CASSDPSGNTGELFF.

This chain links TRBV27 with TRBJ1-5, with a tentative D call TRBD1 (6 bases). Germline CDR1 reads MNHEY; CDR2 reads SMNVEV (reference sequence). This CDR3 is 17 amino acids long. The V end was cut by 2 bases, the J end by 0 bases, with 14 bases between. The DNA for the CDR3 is TGTGCCAGCAGTTTAAAAGGGACACCTTATAGCAATCAGCCCCAGCATTTT. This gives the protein CASSLKGTPYSNQPQHF.

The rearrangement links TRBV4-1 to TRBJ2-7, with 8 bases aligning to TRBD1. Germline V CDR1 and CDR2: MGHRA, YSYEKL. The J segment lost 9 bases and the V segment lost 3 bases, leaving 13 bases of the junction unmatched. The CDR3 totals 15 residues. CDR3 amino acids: CASSQGLDRVFGQYF. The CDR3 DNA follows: TGCGCCAGCAGCCAGGGGCTGGACAGGGTGTTCGGGCAGTACTTC.

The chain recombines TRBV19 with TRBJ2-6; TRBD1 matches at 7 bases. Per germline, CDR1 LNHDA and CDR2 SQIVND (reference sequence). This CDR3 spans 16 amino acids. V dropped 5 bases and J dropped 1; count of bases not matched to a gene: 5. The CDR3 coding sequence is TGTGCCAGTAGTGTCGACAGGGCGTCTGGGGCCAACGTCCTGACTTTC. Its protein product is CASSVDRASGANVLTF.

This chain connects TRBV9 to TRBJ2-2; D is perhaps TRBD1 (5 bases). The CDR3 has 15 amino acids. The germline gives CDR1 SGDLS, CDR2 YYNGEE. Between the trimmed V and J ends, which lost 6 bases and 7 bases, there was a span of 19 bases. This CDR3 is CASTKGSTNGGELFF. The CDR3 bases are TGTGCCAGCACGAAGGGGTCTACGAACGGCGGGGAGCTGTTTTTT. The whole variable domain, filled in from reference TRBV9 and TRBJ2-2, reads DSGVTQTPKHLITATGQRVTLRCSPRSGDLSVYWYQQSLDQGLQFLIQYYNGEERAKGNILERFSAQQFPDLHSELNLSSLELGDSALYFCASTKGSTNGGELFFGEGSRLTVL.

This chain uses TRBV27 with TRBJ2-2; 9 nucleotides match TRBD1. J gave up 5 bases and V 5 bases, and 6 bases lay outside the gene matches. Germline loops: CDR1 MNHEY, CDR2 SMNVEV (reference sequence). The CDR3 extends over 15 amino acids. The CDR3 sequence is CASSARQGGTGELFF. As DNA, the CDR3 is TGTGCCAGCAGTGCACGACAGGGGGGAACCGGGGAGCTGTTTTTT.

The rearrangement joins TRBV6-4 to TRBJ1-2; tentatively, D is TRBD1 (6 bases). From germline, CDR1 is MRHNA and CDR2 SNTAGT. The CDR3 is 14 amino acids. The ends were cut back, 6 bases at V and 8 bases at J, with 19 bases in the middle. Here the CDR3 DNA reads TGTGCCAGCAGCCCGTCCCGGGACATTCGCGGCTACACCTTC. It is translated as CASSPSRDIRGYTF.

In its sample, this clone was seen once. The DNA for the CDR3 is TGTGCCAGTAGTATAACTCGGGATGAGCAGTTCTTC. It codes for CASSITRDEQFF. The rearrangement uses TRBV19 and TRBJ2-1; D remains ambiguous. V was trimmed by 2 bases and J by 8 bases, leaving 7 bases between them. Germline assignment: CDR1 LNHDA and CDR2 SQIVND (reference sequence). The CDR3 is 12 residues long.

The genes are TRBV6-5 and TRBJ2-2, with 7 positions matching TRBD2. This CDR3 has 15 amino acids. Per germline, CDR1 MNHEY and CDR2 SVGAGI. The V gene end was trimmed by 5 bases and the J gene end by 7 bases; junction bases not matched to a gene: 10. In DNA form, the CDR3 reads TGTGCCAGCAGTCCGCCCCGGGGGAGGGTCGGGGAGCTGTTTTTT. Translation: CASSPPRGRVGELFF.

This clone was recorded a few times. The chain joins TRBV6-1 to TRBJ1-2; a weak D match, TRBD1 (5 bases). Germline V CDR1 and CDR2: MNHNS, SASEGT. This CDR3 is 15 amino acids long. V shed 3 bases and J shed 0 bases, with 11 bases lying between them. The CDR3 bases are TGTGCCAGCAGTGATCTCTCAGGGCCTAACTATGGCTACACCTTC. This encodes CASSDLSGPNYGYTF.